These T cell receptor beta chains were read from a single sample in a study of read filtering for tumor transcriptome and immune sequencing. One entry per CDR3 protein results from TCRdb running MiXCR on the reads. Of under 150,000 distinct CDR3 sequences in the sample, over 10% are singletons; the top ten hold under 9%. Specimen: a population of CD138-negative cells sorted from bone marrow. Receptors originate from a donor at least 40 years old with multiple myeloma. Both conserved end residues are part of each CDR3. The D gene is left open where the match is weak. A row's size may be missing; if present it is once, few, many or a size class.

v_gene	d_gene	j_gene	abundance	CDR3aa	CDR3nt
TRBV29-1	TRBD1	TRBJ1-1	many	CSTGTGGGNTEAFF	TGCAGCACGGGGACAGGGGGAGGGAACACTGAAGCTTTCTTT
TRBV7-6	.	TRBJ2-6	many	CASSLGQHSGANVLTF	TGTGCCAGCAGCTTAGGACAGCACTCTGGGGCCAACGTCCTGACTTTC
TRBV5-4	TRBD2	TRBJ2-1	many	CASSSTSGRANEQFF	TGTGCCAGCAGCTCCACTAGCGGGAGGGCAAATGAGCAGTTCTTC
TRBV5-5	.	TRBJ1-2	few	CASSRDTPYGYTF	TGTGCCAGCAGCCGGGACACTCCCTATGGCTACACCTTC
TRBV6-5	TRBD2	TRBJ2-3	many	CASSRRTSGITTDTQYF	TGTGCCAGCAGTCGAAGGACTAGCGGGATTACAACAGATACGCAGTATTTT
TRBV5-6	TRBD2	TRBJ2-1	many	CASSLPLREGLRDEQFF	TGTGCCAGCAGTCTCCCCCTGCGGGAGGGACTTAGGGATGAGCAGTTCTTC
TRBV13	.	TRBJ2-3	.	CASSLVGQVTDTQYF	TGTGCCAGCAGCTTAGTTGGACAAGTCACAGATACGCAGTATTTT
TRBV6-1	.	TRBJ2-7	many	CASGGHKVYEQYF	TGTGCCAGCGGGGGACACAAAGTCTACGAGCAGTACTTC
TRBV6-5	.	TRBJ1-1	many	CASNPHWNTEAFF	TGTGCCAGCAATCCCCATTGGAACACTGAAGCTTTCTTT
TRBV6-1	.	TRBJ2-1	many	CASSEGPKGSNEQFF	TGTGCCAGCAGTGAAGGACCAAAGGGATCCAATGAGCAGTTCTTC
TRBV30	.	TRBJ2-1	many	CAWSGSPGEQFF	TGTGCCTGGAGTGGATCCCCCGGTGAGCAGTTCTTC
TRBV4-3	.	TRBJ2-1	many	CASSQATTAGYEQFF	TGCGCCAGCAGCCAAGCTACCACCGCTGGCTATGAGCAGTTCTTC
TRBV20-1	TRBD1	TRBJ1-6	many	CSASGTGYNSPLHF	TGCAGTGCATCCGGGACAGGCTATAATTCACCCCTCCACTTT
TRBV11-2	TRBD1	TRBJ2-1	many	CASSTRTGAFNEQFF	TGTGCCAGCAGCACCCGGACAGGCGCGTTCAATGAGCAGTTCTTC
TRBV11-2	TRBD2	TRBJ2-1	many	CASRRGLAANNEQFF	TGTGCCAGCAGAAGGGGACTAGCGGCTAACAATGAGCAGTTCTTC
TRBV2	.	TRBJ1-2	many	CASSERAGASYGYTF	TGTGCCAGCAGTGAAAGGGCAGGGGCAAGCTATGGCTACACCTTC
TRBV7-2	.	TRBJ2-2	many	CASSLGTNTGELFF	TGTGCCAGCAGCTTAGGGACTAACACCGGGGAGCTGTTTTTT
TRBV5-1	.	TRBJ2-7	.	CASSVNTGSDEQYF	TGCGCCAGCAGCGTAAATACAGGGTCCGACGAGCAGTACTTC
TRBV4-1	TRBD2	TRBJ2-1	few	CASIPGLEYSQSSYNEQFF	TGCGCCAGCATCCCGGGACTAGAGTATTCCCAAAGCTCCTACAATGAGCAGTTCTTC
TRBV25-1	TRBD1	TRBJ1-1	few	CASSRTGDTEAFF	TGTGCCAGCTCCAGGACAGGGGATACTGAAGCTTTCTTT
TRBV6-2/TRBV6-3	TRBD2	TRBJ2-1	.	CASSSIYGTRGSSYNEQFF	TGTGCCAGCAGTTCCATCTATGGGACTAGAGGGAGCTCCTACAATGAGCAGTTCTTC
TRBV20-1	TRBD1	TRBJ2-7	many	CSAGQGIRSYEQYF	TGCAGTGCTGGACAGGGCATTAGGAGCTACGAGCAGTACTTC
TRBV7-3	.	TRBJ2-1	once	CASSLKGGSEQFF	TGTGCCAGCAGCTTAAAAGGGGGTTCGGAGCAGTTCTTC
TRBV12-3/TRBV12-4	.	TRBJ1-5	.	CASSFNRNQPQHF	TGTGCCAGCAGTTTTAATAGAAATCAGCCCCAGCATTTT
TRBV10-3	.	TRBJ2-1	many	CAISADSRPYNEQFF	TGTGCCATCAGTGCGGACTCGCGTCCCTACAATGAGCAGTTCTTC
TRBV10-3	TRBD2	TRBJ2-1	many	CAISDPLAGYEQFF	TGTGCCATCAGTGACCCACTAGCGGGATATGAGCAGTTCTTC
TRBV19	.	TRBJ2-2	.	CASSMLGANTGELFF	TGTGCCAGTAGTATGCTCGGCGCGAACACCGGGGAGCTGTTTTTT
TRBV14	.	TRBJ1-1	many	CASSQSRYSGAEAFF	TGTGCCAGCAGCCAATCACGGTATTCGGGGGCTGAAGCTTTCTTT
TRBV7-9	TRBD1	TRBJ1-2	many	CASSSDRGDNYGYTF	TGTGCCAGCAGCTCAGACAGGGGGGATAACTATGGCTACACCTTC
TRBV6-5	.	TRBJ1-1	many	CASSISSPGHGGDAVNTEAFF	TGTGCCAGCAGTATATCCTCGCCGGGACACGGGGGGGACGCCGTGAACACTGAAGCTTTCTTT
TRBV6-2/TRBV6-3	TRBD1	TRBJ2-7	many	CASSPKRTGVYEQYF	TGTGCCAGCAGCCCAAAGCGGACAGGGGTTTACGAGCAGTACTTC
TRBV20-1	TRBD1	TRBJ1-4	many	CSARGTGGMWTNEKLFF	TGCAGTGCTAGAGGGACAGGGGGCATGTGGACTAATGAAAAACTGTTTTTT
TRBV20-1	TRBD2	TRBJ2-7	.	CSAHGTSGRVYGQYF	TGCAGTGCTCACGGGACTAGCGGGAGGGTTTACGGGCAGTACTTC
TRBV5-1	TRBD2	TRBJ2-1	many	CASSLEREGLTASYNEQFF	TGCGCCAGCAGCTTGGAGCGGGAGGGCCTCACAGCATCCTACAATGAGCAGTTCTTC
TRBV20-1	.	TRBJ2-1	many	CSARRGQLEWVF	TGCAGTGCTCGACGCGGACAACTCGAGTGGGTCTTC
TRBV2	.	TRBJ2-1	.	CASSGSGEQFF	TGTGCCAGCAGTGGATCCGGGGAGCAGTTCTTT
TRBV29-1	.	TRBJ1-1	many	CSVPSKDTEAFF	TGCAGCGTTCCTTCTAAGGACACTGAAGCTTTCTTT
TRBV10-3	.	TRBJ2-3	many	CAISGPGQGDTQYF	TGTGCCATCAGTGGACCGGGTCAGGGTGATACGCAGTATTTT
TRBV7-9	TRBD2	TRBJ2-1	many	CASSPKGAGILYHYNEQFF	TGTGCCAGCAGTCCCAAAGGAGCGGGAATCCTATACCATTACAATGAGCAGTTCTTC
TRBV9	.	TRBJ1-5	.	CASSVGERSNQPQHF	TGTGCCAGCAGCGTCGGTGAGAGAAGCAATCAGCCCCAGCATTTT
TRBV7-9	.	TRBJ1-2	few	CASSLGESLYGYTF	TGTGCCAGCAGCTTAGGCGAGAGTCTCTATGGCTACACCTTC
TRBV4-3	.	TRBJ1-4	many	CASSQEPGIVEKLFF	TGCGCCAGCAGCCAAGAACCAGGGATAGTCGAAAAACTGTTTTTT
TRBV7-9	TRBD1	TRBJ1-5	many	CASSSGQGSQPQHF	TGTGCCAGCAGCTCTGGACAGGGAAGTCAGCCCCAGCATTTT
TRBV9	.	TRBJ2-7	.	CASSGDWETYEQYF	TGTGCCAGCAGCGGCGATTGGGAAACCTACGAGCAGTACTTC
TRBV11-1	.	TRBJ2-2	many	CASSFRNRATGELFF	TGTGCCAGCAGCTTCCGAAACAGGGCCACCGGGGAGCTGTTTTTT
TRBV5-5	.	TRBJ1-5	many	CASSLDGAPQHF	TGTGCCAGCAGCTTGGATGGTGCGCCCCAGCATTTT
TRBV30	TRBD2	TRBJ2-1	many	CAWSPSGRGEQFF	TGTGCCTGGAGTCCTAGCGGGAGGGGTGAGCAGTTCTTC